These 25 T cell receptor beta chains came from one sample sequenced in a study of OX40 agonist ivuxolimab in advanced cancers. Assay used: immunoSEQ multiplex PCR; TCRdb lists only in-frame clones, some missing. The table has 89,000 or so clones, 75% to 95% seen once. The source material was CD4+ or CD8+ T cells sorted from blood, sampled in a trial of the OX40 agonist ivuxolimab. The origin of the receptors is an adult with an advanced solid tumor such as melanoma, head and neck, liver or kidney cancer.

The chain has TRBV2 and TRBJ2-7, with 7 bases matching TRBD1. There are 15 residues in the CDR3. CDR1 SNHLY and CDR2 FYNNEI come from the germline V gene. After removal of 0 bases from V and 4 bases from J, the junction contained 6 bases not matched to a gene. The CDR3 loop is CASSEAGGPRYEQYF. In nucleotides, the CDR3 is TGTGCCAGCAGTGAAGCAGGGGGCCCTCGTTACGAGCAGTACTTC.

V is TRBV27 and J is TRBJ1-3; D unresolved. Trimming shortened V by 0 bases and J by 8 bases, and 14 bases separated the two germline ends. The CDR3 contains 15 residues. The germline gives CDR1 MNHEY, CDR2 SMNVEV (reference sequence). The CDR3 here is CASSLSGGAGDTIYF. CDR3 DNA sequence: TGTGCCAGCAGTTTATCCGGCGGCGCGGGAGACACCATATATTTT.

This clone was observed once. J is TRBJ2-2 and V is TRBV27, with D perhaps being TRBD1 or TRBD2 (5 bases each). V was pared by 5 bases and J by 6 bases, with 13 bases between. Germline V CDR1 and CDR2: MNHEY, SMNVEV (reference sequence). CDR3 length: 14 amino acids. The CDR3 reads CASSPLVGAGELFF. As DNA, the CDR3 is TGTGCCAGCAGTCCCCTAGTGGGGGCCGGGGAGCTGTTTTTT.

The V call is TRBV28, the J call TRBJ1-5; D is undetermined. V lost 3 bases, J lost 4 bases, and 10 bases lay in between. Germline V CDR1 and CDR2: MDHEN, SYDVKM. The CDR3 totals 14 residues. CDR3 nucleotide sequence: TGTGCCAGCAGTTTCTTTGATGAAAATCAGCCCCAGCATTTT. The encoded protein is CASSFFDENQPQHF.

The gene calls are TRBV28 and TRBJ1-1, with D possibly matching TRBD1 (5 bases). CDR3 size: 13 residues. Germline V gives CDR1 MDHEN, CDR2 SYDVKM. Deletions cut 6 bases from V and 1 base from J, with 9 bases between. The chain's CDR3 is CASRPGQNTEAFF. The CDR3 DNA reads as TGTGCCAGCAGACCCGGACAGAACACTGAAGCTTTCTTT.

The rearrangement joins TRBV7-9 to TRBJ1-1; maybe TRBD1 (6 bases). Germline-derived CDR1 and CDR2 are SEHNR and FQNEAQ (reference sequence). The V gene lost 1 base and the J gene lost 2 bases, with 14 bases spanning the gap. The CDR3 loop spans 16 amino acids. Here the CDR3 reads CASSLVMDSPNTEAFF. DNA of the CDR3: TGTGCCAGCAGCTTAGTTATGGACAGCCCTAACACTGAAGCTTTCTTT.

J is TRBJ2-1 and V is TRBV28, with 8 bases lining up with TRBD2. Trimming at V came to 4 bases and at J to 0 bases, leaving 5 bases not matched to a gene. This CDR3 comprises 16 residues. The V gene's germline CDR1 is MDHEN and CDR2 SYDVKM. The CDR3 sequence: CASSSLAGSSYNEQFF. Here the CDR3 DNA reads TGTGCCAGCAGTTCCCTAGCGGGTAGCTCCTACAATGAGCAGTTCTTC.

The V and J genes are TRBV20-1 and TRBJ1-2; no clear D gene. Trimming took off 5 bases at V and 3 bases at J, with 7 bases between the two ends. This CDR3 is 11 amino acids long. Germline CDR1 and CDR2: DFQATT and SNEGSKA (reference sequence). The CDR3 bases are TGCAGTGCTTGGACGGACTATGGCTACACCTTC. It is translated as CSAWTDYGYTF.

The rearrangement uses TRBV27 and TRBJ2-3, with D possibly called TRBD1 or TRBD2 (5 bases each). Trimming removed 6 bases at V and 2 bases at J, with 18 bases between. This CDR3 spans 16 amino acids. CDR1 MNHEY and CDR2 SMNVEV come from the germline V gene (reference sequence). CDR3 amino acids: CASSPPVTGPTDTQYF. The CDR3 nucleotides read TGTGCCAGCAGCCCTCCCGTTACGGGACCCACAGATACGCAGTATTTT.

This clone was seen more than once but under ten times. V is TRBV19 and J is TRBJ2-7; D uncertain. Germline CDR1 LNHDA, CDR2 SQIVND (reference sequence). This CDR3 comprises 13 residues. Trimming shortened V by 7 bases and J by 3 bases, and 13 bases separated the two germline ends. As DNA, the CDR3 is TGTGCCAGTACCCCGGGCATGGGCTACGAGCAGTACTTC. It is translated as CASTPGMGYEQYF.

A few counts support this clone. CDR3 bases: TGCAGCGATCGCGTTGAAGCTTTCTTT. Translated: CSDRVEAFF. The chain employs TRBV29-1 and TRBJ1-1, with no clear D. The CDR3 is 9 amino acids. V was clipped by 7 bases and J by 7 bases, with 7 bases between them. Germline V gives CDR1 SQVTM, CDR2 ANQGSEA.

This sequence joins TRBV11-2 and TRBJ2-1, with 7 bases aligning to TRBD2. The V gene end was trimmed by 1 base and the J gene end by 3 bases; junction bases not matched to a gene: 6. The CDR3 runs 16 residues. CDR1 is SGHAT, CDR2 FQNNGV, per germline. The CDR3 protein is CASSLAASGFYNEQFF. In DNA form, the CDR3 reads TGTGCCAGCAGCTTAGCGGCTAGCGGATTCTACAATGAGCAGTTCTTC. The variable domain in full, completed from reference TRBV11-2 and TRBJ2-1, reads EAGVAQSPRYKIIEKRQSVAFWCNPISGHATLYWYQQILGQGPKLLIQFQNNGVVDDSQLPKDRFSAERLKGVDSTLKIQPAKLEDSAVYLCASSLAASGFYNEQFFGPGTRLTVL.

The rearrangement links TRBV5-6 to TRBJ1-3, with 9 bases that match TRBD1. Per the germline V gene, CDR1 is SGHDT and CDR2 is YYEEEE. This CDR3 contains 14 residues. Germline trimming cut 3 bases from V and 2 bases from J; bases unmatched to any gene: 0. For the CDR3, the DNA is TGTGCCAGCAGCTGGACAGGGGCTGGAAACACCATATATTTT. Its translation: CASSWTGAGNTIYF.

The gene calls are TRBV19 and TRBJ1-4; no clear D gene. The germline CDR1 and CDR2 sequences are LNHDA and SQIVND (reference sequence). CDR3 length: 15 amino acids. Between the trimmed V and J ends, which lost 3 bases and 0 bases, there was a span of 8 bases. The CDR3: CASSIYTATNEKLFF. The CDR3 DNA follows: TGTGCCAGTAGTATCTATACGGCAACTAATGAAAAACTGTTTTTT. The full variable domain, its missing parts supplied by reference TRBV19 and TRBJ1-4, is DGGITQSPKYLFRKEGQNVTLSCEQNLNHDAMYWYRQDPGQGLRLIYYSQIVNDFQKGDIAEGYSVSREKKESFPLTVTSAQKNPTAFYLCASSIYTATNEKLFFGSGTQLSVL.

The chain couples TRBV29-1 to TRBJ2-7; tentative D call: TRBD1 (6 bases). The V end lost 4 bases, the J end lost 1 base, and 8 bases lay between the germline ends. This CDR3 is 12 amino acids long. CDR1 and CDR2 (germline): SQVTM, ANQGSEA. The CDR3 protein is CSVVTGSYEQYF. The CDR3 DNA is TGCAGCGTTGTTACAGGGTCCTACGAGCAGTACTTC.

This chain joins TRBV28 and TRBJ2-7, with unresolved D. The CDR3 is made up of 14 amino acids. Between the trimmed V and J ends, which lost 3 bases and 4 bases, there was a span of 13 bases. Germline V gene lookup returns CDR1 MDHEN and CDR2 SYDVKM. The CDR3 sequence: CASSLYGRKYEQYF. In DNA, the CDR3 is TGTGCCAGCAGTTTGTACGGCAGGAAGTACGAGCAGTACTTC. The full variable domain, with the rest looked up from reference TRBV28 and TRBJ2-7, is DVKVTQSSRYLVKRTGEKVFLECVQDMDHENMFWYRQDPGLGLRLIYFSYDVKMKEKGDIPEGYSVSREKKERFSLILESASTNQTSMYLCASSLYGRKYEQYFGPGTRLTVT.

The rearrangement links TRBV25-1 to TRBJ1-2, with a tentative D call TRBD1 (6 bases). Trimming removed 3 bases from V and 8 bases from J, with 13 bases in between. In germline, CDR1 is MGHDK, CDR2 SYGVNS. The CDR3 has 13 residues. Here the CDR3 reads CASSDGRGEGYTF. The DNA for the CDR3 is TGTGCCAGCAGTGACGGGAGGGGGGAGGGCTACACCTTC.

The rearrangement links TRBV2 to TRBJ2-1; D is perhaps TRBD1 or TRBD2 (5 bases each). Trimming took 8 bases from V and 6 from J, leaving 17 bases between them. The CDR3 totals 14 residues. In germline, CDR1 is SNHLY, CDR2 FYNNEI. The CDR3 DNA reads as TGTGCCAGCGTACCGGGACGATATCTCAATGAGCAGTTCTTC. Residues: CASVPGRYLNEQFF.

V usage is TRBV28 and J usage is TRBJ2-7, with a tentative D call TRBD2 (5 bases). This CDR3 has 12 residues. V was cut by 7 bases and J by 3 bases, with 10 bases left in between. Germline CDR1 is MDHEN and CDR2 is SYDVKM. This CDR3 is CASTLGGYEQYF. DNA for the CDR3: TGTGCCAGCACACTAGGCGGCTACGAGCAGTACTTC.

This clone was seen a handful of times. The rearrangement links TRBV30 to TRBJ2-3, with 9 bases matching TRBD2. This CDR3 spans 14 amino acids. Germline CDR1 GTSNPN, CDR2 SVGIG (reference sequence). V lost 2 bases and J lost 3; bases outside the gene matches: 3. In DNA, the CDR3 is TGTGCCTGGAGTTCGGGACTAGCAACAGATACGCAGTATTTT. It translates to CAWSSGLATDTQYF.

J is TRBJ1-1 and V is TRBV6-5; D is uncertain. The CDR3 consists of 12 residues. The germline CDR1 and CDR2 sequences are MNHEY and SVGAGI. The V and J ends lost 8 bases and 1 base respectively, with 8 bases between them. The CDR3 spells CASRPPNTEAFF. The DNA of the CDR3 is TGTGCCAGCCGCCCCCCGAACACTGAAGCTTTCTTT.

Here the CDR3 reads CASLGGANVLTF. Here the CDR3 DNA reads TGTGCCAGTTTAGGTGGGGCCAACGTCCTGACTTTC. V usage is TRBV9 and J usage is TRBJ2-6; no clear D gene. The germline gives CDR1 SGDLS, CDR2 YYNGEE. The length of the CDR3 is 12 residues. V shed 8 bases and J shed 3 bases, with 6 bases lying between them.

The rearrangement uses TRBV19 and TRBJ2-7; the D is unclear. The CDR3 runs to 14 residues. Germline V gives CDR1 LNHDA, CDR2 SQIVND (reference sequence). The ends were cut back, 3 bases at V and 0 bases at J, with 9 bases in the middle. For the CDR3, the DNA is TGTGCCAGTAGTATCTCGGCTACCTCCTACGAGCAGTACTTC. The encoded protein is CASSISATSYEQYF.

The V call is TRBV4-3, the J call TRBJ2-1; no clear D gene. From germline, CDR1 is LGHNA and CDR2 YSLEER. Trimming removed 5 bases from V and 6 bases from J, with 8 bases in between. The CDR3 contains 12 residues. CDR3: CASSYQSNEQFF. CDR3 bases: TGCGCCAGCAGCTACCAATCCAATGAGCAGTTCTTC.

The genes are TRBV4-3 and TRBJ2-6, with D maybe TRBD1 (6 bases). V lost 6 bases, J lost 0 bases, and 12 bases lay in between. The CDR3 has 16 residues. The V gene's germline CDR1 is LGHNA and CDR2 YSLEER. CDR3 sequence reads: CASRDSAISGANVLTF. The DNA for the CDR3 is TGCGCCAGCAGGGACAGCGCAATCTCTGGGGCCAACGTCCTGACTTTC.